The clone carrying this TCR beta chain is a singleton in its sample. Libraries were prepared by immunoSEQ multiplex PCR; TCRdb keeps only in-frame clonotypes and omits some of them. The sample contains 200,000 or so clones, about 86% of which appear only once. The data were taken from a study of blood T cell repertoires in COVID-19. Material: peripheral blood. This TCR derives from a woman between 70 and 85 years old with acute or convalescent COVID-19.

The CDR3 is CSGRQGSYNEQFF. CDR3 sequence (DNA): TGCAGCGGCAGACAGGGCTCCTACAATGAGCAGTTCTTC. The gene calls are TRBV29-1 and TRBJ2-1; TRBD1 agrees at 7 bases. Germline trimming cut 7 bases from V and 0 bases from J; bases unmatched to any gene: 3. Per germline, CDR1 SQVTM and CDR2 ANQGSEA. CDR3 length: 13 residues.